This passage covers 27 T cell receptor beta chains from one sample sequenced in a study of human T cells and chemical hapten exposure. Time point described: pre-sensitization, week 0. The treatment: therapeutic diphenylcyclopropenone sensitization with weekly scalp DPC. Each CDR3 protein gets one entry after TCRdb re-called the RACE reads with MiXCR. The table records tens of thousands of distinct CDR3 sequences, around 7% of them present only once. Sample: whole blood, taken in connection with sensitization to the hapten diphenylcyclopropenone (DPC). These TCRs come from a woman in her thirties with alopecia areata. Some clones in this sample may be carry-over from other donors' samples.

This clonotype was detected ten times or more. The rearrangement links TRBV12-3 or TRBV12-4 to TRBJ2-4; no definite D call. V lost 1 base, J lost 6 bases, and 10 bases lay in between. The CDR3 has 14 residues. CDR3 loop: CASSLGERRNIQYF. CDR3 nucleotides: TGTGCCAGCAGTTTAGGAGAGAGGAGAAACATTCAGTACTTC.

The genes are TRBV3-1 and TRBJ1-4, with unresolved D. The CDR3 loop spans 13 amino acids. The germline gives CDR1 LGHDT, CDR2 YNNKEL (reference sequence). V dropped 4 bases and J dropped 5 bases, with 8 bases sitting between them. The CDR3 region is CASSRVTNEKLFF. The CDR3 region has the DNA TGTGCCAGCAGCCGAGTCACGAATGAAAAACTGTTTTTT.

In its sample, this clonotype was seen many times. The rearrangement links TRBV20-1 to TRBJ1-1, with a possible D match to TRBD1 (5 bases). CDR3 length: 16 residues. Per the germline V gene, CDR1 is DFQATT and CDR2 is SNEGSKA (reference sequence). Between the trimmed V and J ends, which lost 1 base and 0 bases, there was a span of 15 bases. In DNA form, the CDR3 reads TGCAGTGCTAGAGGGGGCTTGGCGGGGATGAACACTGAAGCTTTCTTT. Translation: CSARGGLAGMNTEAFF.

In its sample, this clonotype was seen a few times. The chain combines TRBV6-1 with TRBJ1-1; no firm D call. Germline-derived CDR1 and CDR2 are MNHNS and SASEGT. The CDR3 length is 17 residues. V shed 1 base and J shed 0 bases, with 15 bases lying between them. CDR3 amino acids: CASSEGGSHRMNTEAFF. The CDR3 nucleotides read TGTGCCAGCAGTGAAGGCGGTTCGCACAGAATGAACACTGAAGCTTTCTTT.

This clonotype has a count of ten or more. V and J are TRBV2 and TRBJ1-2; no clear D gene. Looked up from germline, CDR1 is SNHLY and CDR2 is FYNNEI. This CDR3 has 15 residues. V shed 10 bases and J shed 9 bases, with 27 bases lying between them. CDR3 residues: CANAREGPRVMRYTF. In DNA, the CDR3 is TGTGCCAACGCCCGGGAGGGCCCAAGAGTTATGCGCTACACCTTC.

This clonotype has a count of ten or more. The chain carries TRBV7-3 and TRBJ2-3, with 9 bases that match TRBD2. This CDR3 region has 16 residues. In germline, CDR1 is SGHTA, CDR2 FQGTGA. J was trimmed by 4 bases and V by 1 base; bases with no gene match: 6. In DNA form, the CDR3 reads TGTGCCAGCAGCTTAAACGGCGGGGGGGCCCCAGATACGCAGTATTTT. Protein sequence: CASSLNGGGAPDTQYF.

This clonotype has at least ten counts. V usage is TRBV30 and J usage is TRBJ1-6, with D tentatively TRBD1 (6 bases). The CDR3 extends over 12 amino acids. Trimming removed 6 bases from V and 4 bases from J, with 7 bases in between. The germline CDR1 and CDR2 sequences are GTSNPN and SVGIG (reference sequence). CDR3 sequence (DNA): TGTGCCTGCCAGGGGTATAATTCACCCCTCCACTTT. Its protein is CACQGYNSPLHF.

In its sample, this clonotype was seen many times. For the CDR3, the DNA is TGCAGCGTTGCGCGAAACTACGAGCAGTACTTC. It yields the protein CSVARNYEQYF. The rearrangement uses TRBV29-1 and TRBJ2-7; D uncertain. CDR3 length: 11 amino acids. Looked up from germline, CDR1 is SQVTM and CDR2 is ANQGSEA. The germline V and J ends were trimmed by 4 bases and 3 bases, with 7 bases remaining between them.

A few counts support this clonotype. The V call is TRBV5-4, the J call TRBJ1-1; D not certain. Germline loops: CDR1 SGHNT, CDR2 YYREEE (reference sequence). The germline V and J ends were trimmed by 2 bases and 0 bases, with 8 bases remaining between them. CDR3 length equals 14 residues. The CDR3 loop is CASSFRELNTEAFF. The CDR3 DNA sequence: TGTGCCAGCAGCTTCCGGGAACTGAACACTGAAGCTTTCTTT.

This clonotype was seen repeatedly, ten times or more. This rearrangement joins TRBV11-1 to TRBJ1-2; D not resolved. CDR1 and CDR2 (germline): SGHAT, FQDESV (reference sequence). Trimming shortened V by 5 bases and J by 12 bases, and 16 bases separated the two germline ends. This CDR3 comprises 12 residues. DNA for the CDR3: TGTGCCAGCAGCCGGTCCCTTACGAGGGACACCTTC. Its protein product is CASSRSLTRDTF.

This clonotype was detected ten times or more. This chain joins TRBV12-3 or TRBV12-4 and TRBJ1-5, with D uncertain. The CDR3 covers 11 residues. V was trimmed by 5 bases and J by 4 bases, leaving 3 bases between them. CDR3 protein: CASSQNQPQHF. The DNA of the CDR3 is TGTGCCAGCAGTCAGAATCAGCCCCAGCATTTT.

This clonotype was picked up many times. The chain couples TRBV29-1 to TRBJ2-3; D not certain. The germline V and J ends were trimmed by 3 bases and 5 bases, with 18 bases remaining between them. The CDR3 is 15 amino acids. Germline CDR1 SQVTM, CDR2 ANQGSEA. The CDR3 sequence: CSVEGRVMKGDTQYF. The CDR3 nucleotides read TGCAGCGTTGAGGGAAGGGTCATGAAGGGAGATACGCAGTATTTT.

The chain has TRBV4-1 and TRBJ2-5; D possibly matches TRBD1 or TRBD2 (6 bases each). The CDR3 spans 14 residues. The germline V gene encodes CDR1 MGHRA and CDR2 YSYEKL. The germline V and J ends were trimmed by 0 bases and 5 bases, with 10 bases remaining between them. DNA for the CDR3: TGCGCCAGCAGCCAAGAGGACGGGGGCGAGACCCAGTACTTC. As protein: CASSQEDGGETQYF.

This clonotype came up many times. V is TRBV6-5 and J is TRBJ1-1; 7 positions match TRBD1. V dropped 4 bases and J dropped 10; count of bases not matched to a gene: 3. Germline-derived CDR1 and CDR2 are MNHEY and SVGAGI. The CDR3 covers 11 residues. CDR3 nucleotides: TGTGCCAGCAGTTCGACAGGGCGAGCTTTCTTT. This gives the protein CASSSTGRAFF.

This clonotype has ten or more counts. The chain recombines TRBV6-5 with TRBJ2-5, with D unclear. Germline V gene sequence: CDR1 MNHEY, CDR2 SVGAGI. This CDR3 is 13 amino acids long. Trimming took 7 bases from V and 5 from J, leaving 14 bases between them. CDR3 DNA: TGTGCCAGCACCTTATCATTGGGGGAGACCCAGTACTTC. The encoded protein is CASTLSLGETQYF.

This clonotype was recorded many times. This chain connects TRBV19 to TRBJ2-3, with unresolved D. The CDR3 is made up of 13 amino acids. Germline CDR1 reads LNHDA; CDR2 reads SQIVND (reference sequence). The V end lost 4 bases, the J end lost 1 base, and 6 bases lay between the germline ends. CDR3 bases: TGTGCCAGTAGTAACCGGGGCACAGATACGCAGTATTTT. It yields the protein CASSNRGTDTQYF.

The V gene is TRBV6-1, the J gene TRBJ1-4; D remains ambiguous. V gave up 5 bases and J gave up 7 bases, with 11 bases separating them. Germline V gives CDR1 MNHNS, CDR2 SASEGT. The CDR3 is made up of 13 amino acids. DNA for the CDR3: TGTGCCAGCAGTTTCGGGGATGTTGAAAAACTGTTTTTT. Amino acids: CASSFGDVEKLFF.

The chain uses TRBV7-2 and TRBJ1-5; the D gene is possibly TRBD1 (5 bases). CDR3 length: 16 amino acids. The germline CDR1 and CDR2 sequences are SGHTA and FQGNSA. V gave up 5 bases and J gave up 2 bases, with 16 bases separating them. As DNA, the CDR3 is TGTGCCAGCAGCCTAGGCGGGGGGGGTGGCAATCAGCCCCAGCATTTT. It is translated as CASSLGGGGGNQPQHF.

The chain has TRBV25-1 and TRBJ1-2, with a weak D call TRBD1 (5 bases). CDR3 length: 11 amino acids. Trimming left V 11 bases short and J 11 bases short, with 18 bases between. Germline CDR1 MGHDK, CDR2 SYGVNS. This CDR3 reads CAGGVGGLYTF. The CDR3 nucleotides are TGTGCCGGAGGGGTGGGAGGTCTGTACACCTTC.

This clonotype was seen repeatedly, ten times or more. The chain joins TRBV5-1 to TRBJ2-1; D is possibly TRBD2 (6 bases). Germline CDR1 reads SGHRS; CDR2 reads YFSETQ. The V gene lost 0 bases and the J gene lost 9 bases, with 10 bases spanning the gap. This CDR3 spans 13 amino acids. The CDR3 sequence: CASSLGGESEQFF. In DNA, the CDR3 is TGCGCCAGCAGCTTGGGCGGGGAGTCTGAGCAGTTCTTC.

There are many counts of this clonotype. The chain employs TRBV2 and TRBJ1-1; 10 positions agree with TRBD1. Germline trimming cut 10 bases from V and 7 bases from J; bases unmatched to any gene: 12. The CDR3 has 14 amino acids. Per the germline V gene, CDR1 is SNHLY and CDR2 is FYNNEI. The CDR3 sequence: CATEKDRGSIEAFF. CDR3 bases: TGTGCCACTGAAAAGGACAGGGGGTCTATTGAAGCTTTCTTT.

There are many counts of this clonotype. This chain's CDR3 is CASSLGLGPTEAFF. The CDR3 nucleotides are TGTGCCAGCAGCTTGGGGCTGGGGCCCACTGAAGCTTTCTTT. The chain combines TRBV7-8 with TRBJ1-1; TRBD1 might be the D (5 bases). Germline-derived CDR1 and CDR2 are SGHVS and FQNEAQ. Trimming cost V 3 bases and J 4 bases, with 12 bases left between them. This CDR3 contains 14 residues.

This clonotype has ten or more counts. The gene calls are TRBV2 and TRBJ2-7; D possibly corresponds to TRBD2 (6 bases). Trimming cost V 5 bases and J 6 bases, with 20 bases left between them. CDR3 length equals 15 residues. From germline, CDR1 is SNHLY and CDR2 FYNNEI. The CDR3, as DNA: TGTGCCAGCAGTTCCCGGTCTGGAGGGAACAGCGAGCAGTACTTC. It yields the protein CASSSRSGGNSEQYF.

This clonotype was picked up many times. V gene TRBV20-1 combines with J gene TRBJ1-6, with 9 bases lining up with TRBD1. The CDR3 length is 15 residues. Trimming cost V 6 bases and J 6 bases; bases outside gene matches: 9. Per germline, CDR1 DFQATT and CDR2 SNEGSKA (reference sequence). The CDR3 DNA reads as TGCAGTGCCGAACAGGGGGCCATGGTTAATTCACCCCTCCACTTT. It codes for CSAEQGAMVNSPLHF.

This clonotype has more than one count but fewer than ten. The chain is built from TRBV7-6 and TRBJ1-1; 7 nucleotides line up with TRBD1. Germline assignment: CDR1 SGHVS and CDR2 FNYEAQ. V trimming: 2 bases; J trimming: 3 bases; junction bases outside the gene matches: 3. The CDR3 has 14 residues. For the CDR3, the DNA is TGTGCCAGCAGCTTACAGGGGGTTGACACTGAAGCTTTCTTT. This sequence encodes CASSLQGVDTEAFF.

This clonotype showed up many times. DNA for the CDR3: TGTGCCATCTCGGGCAGTCTAGCCCGGAACACCGGGGAGCTGTTTTTT. Its protein product is CAISGSLARNTGELFF. The J gene is TRBJ2-2, the V gene TRBV10-3; possible D gene TRBD2, 5 bases. The CDR3 extends over 16 amino acids. V was clipped by 8 bases and J by 1 base, with 17 bases between them. Germline lookup yields CDR1 ENHRY and CDR2 SYGVKD.

This clonotype was recorded at least ten times. The chain combines TRBV19 with TRBJ2-5, with a tentative D call TRBD1 (5 bases). The length of the CDR3 is 16 residues. The germline V gene encodes CDR1 LNHDA and CDR2 SQIVND (reference sequence). V was pared by 1 base and J by 4 bases, with 16 bases between. Written as DNA, the CDR3 is TGTGCCAGTAGTATAGTTTTTCTTAGGGGCCGAGAGACCCAGTACTTC. Translated: CASSIVFLRGRETQYF.